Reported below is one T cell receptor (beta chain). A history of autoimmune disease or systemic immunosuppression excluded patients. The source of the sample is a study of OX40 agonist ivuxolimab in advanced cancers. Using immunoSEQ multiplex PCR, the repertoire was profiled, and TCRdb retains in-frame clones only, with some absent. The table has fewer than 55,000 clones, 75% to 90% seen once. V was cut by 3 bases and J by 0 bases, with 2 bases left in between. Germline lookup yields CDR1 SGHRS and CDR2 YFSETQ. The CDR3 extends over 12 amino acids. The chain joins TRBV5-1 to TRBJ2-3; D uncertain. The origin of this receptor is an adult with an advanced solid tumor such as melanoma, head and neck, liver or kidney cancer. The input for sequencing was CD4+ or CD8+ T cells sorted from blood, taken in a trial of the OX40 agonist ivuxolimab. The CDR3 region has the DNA TGCGCCAGCAGCTCTAGCACAGATACGCAGTATTTT. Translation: CASSSSTDTQYF. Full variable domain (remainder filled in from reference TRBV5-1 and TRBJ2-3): KAGVTQTPRYLIKTRGQQVTLSCSPISGHRSVSWYQQTPGQGLQFLFEYFSETQRNKGNFPGRFSGRQFSNSRSEMNVSTLELGDSALYLCASSSSTDTQYFGPGTRLTVL.